Sequencing of this T cell receptor (beta chain) was carried out in a study of T-cell memory formation after mild COVID-19. Study results and caveats: Certain responding clones were present in pre-infection memory, suggesting participation of cross-reactive memory.

TCRdb independently ran MiXCR on the 5' RACE reads; one entry per CDR3 protein. Of 350,000 to 500,000 distinct CDR3 sequences in the sample, 23% were seen once. Concerning this clonotype itself: Its antigen is not known.

The CDR3 sequence is 18 residues long. Germline values: CDR1 LNHNV, CDR2 YYDKDF (reference sequence). Trimming removed 9 bases from V and 0 bases from J; junction bases left unmatched: 15. This TCR derives from an adult woman who had mild COVID-19 (a few samples of this study predate the infection). Cell type and time point are not known. The sample consisted of PBMCs or a T cell subset sorted from them (not recorded which). This chain links TRBV15 with TRBJ2-1, with 9 nucleotides matching TRBD1. CDR3 loop: CATREFSGQGSSYNEQFF. DNA of the CDR3: TGTGCCACAAGAGAATTTTCGGGACAGGGAAGCTCCTACAATGAGCAGTTCTTC.